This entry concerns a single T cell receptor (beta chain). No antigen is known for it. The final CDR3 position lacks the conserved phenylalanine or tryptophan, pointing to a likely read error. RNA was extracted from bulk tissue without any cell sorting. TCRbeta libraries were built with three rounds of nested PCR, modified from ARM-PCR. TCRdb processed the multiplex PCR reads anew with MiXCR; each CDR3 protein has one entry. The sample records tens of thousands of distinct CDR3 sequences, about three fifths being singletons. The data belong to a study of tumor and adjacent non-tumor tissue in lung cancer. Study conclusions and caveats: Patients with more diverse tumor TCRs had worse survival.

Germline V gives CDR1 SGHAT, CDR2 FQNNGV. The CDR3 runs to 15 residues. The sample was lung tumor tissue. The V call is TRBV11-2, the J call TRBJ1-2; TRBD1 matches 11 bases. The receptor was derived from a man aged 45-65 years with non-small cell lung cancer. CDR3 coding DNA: TGTGCCAGCAGCGGGCGGACAGGGGGCCACTATGGTTACACCCTC. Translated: CASSGRTGGHYGYTL.